This T cell receptor (delta chain) was sequenced in a study of γδ T cells in repeated Plasmodium falciparum infection. Across the whole study: Sampling occurred at baseline, pre-infection for selected infections, and 21 days post-infection. Malian samples came from no-transmission periods or across acute febrile malaria episodes.

V dropped 4 bases and J dropped 0; count of bases not matched to a gene: 17. The CDR3 covers 17 residues. The germline CDR1 and CDR2 sequences are TVYSNPD and GDNSRS (reference sequence). General study results and limits: Compared with Australian children, Malian Vdelta2-negative repertoires seemed more clonal, less diverse, less shared.

Vgamma9/Vdelta2+ and Vdelta2-negative gammadelta T cells were flow-sorted from PBMC for bulk sequencing. This clone was detected many times. What it recognizes is unknown. TCRdb reanalyzed the multiplex PCR reads using CATT. The sample has 50,000 or so delta-chain clones, roughly 1.5% seen once. This chain uses TRDV3 with TRDJ1, with 7 nucleotides matching TRDD2. The receptor's source is a pool of human donors (malaria-infected and uninfected, not separated). The specimen was gamma-delta T cells from blood. The CDR3 DNA reads TGTGCCTGGTTCCTACTCTGGGCTGGCATGTACACCGATAAACTCATCTTT. Its translation is CAWFLLWAGMYTDKLIF.